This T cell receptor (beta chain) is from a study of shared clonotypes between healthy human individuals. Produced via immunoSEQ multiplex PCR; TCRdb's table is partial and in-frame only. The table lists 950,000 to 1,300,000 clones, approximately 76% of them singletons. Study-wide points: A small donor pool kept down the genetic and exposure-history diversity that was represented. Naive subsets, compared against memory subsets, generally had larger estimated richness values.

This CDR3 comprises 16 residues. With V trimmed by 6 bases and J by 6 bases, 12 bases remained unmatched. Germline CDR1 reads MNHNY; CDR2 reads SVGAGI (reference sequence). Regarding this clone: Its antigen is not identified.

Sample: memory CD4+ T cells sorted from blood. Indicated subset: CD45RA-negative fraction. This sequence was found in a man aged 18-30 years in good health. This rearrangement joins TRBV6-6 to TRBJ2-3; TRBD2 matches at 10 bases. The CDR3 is CASRAPSGGGPDTQYF. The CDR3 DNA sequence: TGTGCCAGCAGGGCCCCGAGCGGGGGGGGTCCGGATACGCAGTATTTT.